This passage covers 18 T cell receptor beta chains from one sample sequenced in a study of beta chain features in type 1 diabetes. Every isolated RNA sample was fully reverse transcribed, so sequencing captured expressed TCRB transcripts. The assay was immunoSEQ multiplex PCR, and TCRdb's table has in-frame clones only and misses some. This sample has around 300,000 clones, with about 7.8% found just once. The source material was central memory CD4+ T cells from blood. These TCRs come from a woman in her late teens or twenties in good health.

The genes are TRBV6-5 and TRBJ1-5; TRBD1 matches 7 bases. V lost 6 bases, J lost 4 bases, and 6 bases stayed unmatched. CDR3 length: 14 amino acids. Germline CDR1 MNHEY, CDR2 SVGAGI. The CDR3 protein is CASRGGAGNQPQHF. In DNA, the CDR3 is TGTGCCAGCAGAGGGGGCGCGGGGAATCAGCCCCAGCATTTT.

The V call is TRBV29-1, the J call TRBJ1-2; 9 bases line up with TRBD1. From germline, CDR1 is SQVTM and CDR2 ANQGSEA. J was trimmed by 4 bases and V by 7 bases; bases with no gene match: 4. CDR3 length: 12 amino acids. CDR3 amino acids: CSAGQGIYGYTF. As DNA, the CDR3 is TGCAGCGCCGGACAGGGGATCTATGGCTACACCTTC.

In this sample, this clone turned up many times. V gene TRBV18 combines with J gene TRBJ1-1; tentatively, D is TRBD1 (6 bases). V gave up 8 bases and J gave up 3 bases, with 7 bases separating them. The CDR3 totals 11 residues. Germline V lookup: CDR1 KGHSH, CDR2 LQKENI. CDR3: CASQGHTEAFF. The CDR3, as DNA: TGTGCCAGCCAGGGGCACACTGAAGCTTTCTTT.

This clone came up a few times. The V and J genes are TRBV30 and TRBJ1-5, with D maybe TRBD1 (6 bases). The ends were cut back, 0 bases at V and 6 bases at J, with 9 bases in the middle. The CDR3 loop spans 13 amino acids. Germline-derived CDR1 and CDR2 are GTSNPN and SVGIG (reference sequence). The CDR3 region is CAWSVPRGQPQHF. The CDR3 DNA reads TGTGCCTGGAGTGTTCCCAGGGGTCAGCCCCAGCATTTT.

This clone has only a few counts. The V gene is TRBV9, the J gene TRBJ2-2, with D perhaps assigned TRBD1 or TRBD2 (5 bases each). Germline CDR1 reads SGDLS; CDR2 reads YYNGEE. With 0 bases removed from V and 4 bases from J, the gap between germline ends came to 10 bases. The CDR3 has 15 residues. The CDR3 spells CASSVVYGGTGELFF. The CDR3 DNA follows: TGTGCCAGCAGCGTAGTTTATGGGGGCACCGGGGAGCTGTTTTTT.

This clone was observed a handful of times. The rearrangement uses TRBV15 and TRBJ1-2; D unresolved. Trimming pared 0 bases from V and 1 base from J, leaving 9 bases between. Germline assignment: CDR1 LNHNV and CDR2 YYDKDF (reference sequence). The CDR3 has 15 residues. CDR3 loop: CATSRDVRVNYGYTF. The CDR3 region has the DNA TGTGCCACCAGCAGAGATGTACGGGTTAACTATGGCTACACCTTC.

The chain couples TRBV2 to TRBJ1-4, with D perhaps TRBD1 (6 bases). The germline gives CDR1 SNHLY, CDR2 FYNNEI. The CDR3 consists of 11 residues. Trimming removed 5 bases from V and 11 bases from J, with 9 bases in between. DNA of the CDR3: TGTGCCAGCAGTCTAACAGGGAAACTGTTTTTT. It encodes CASSLTGKLFF. Using reference TRBV2 and TRBJ1-4 for the parts outside the CDR3, the full variable domain is EPEVTQTPSHQVTQMGQEVILRCVPISNHLYFYWYRQILGQKVEFLVSFYNNEISEKSEIFDDQFSVERPDGSNFTLKIRSTKLEDSAMYFCASSLTGKLFFGSGTQLSVL.

This clone was recorded many times. The rearrangement links TRBV18 to TRBJ1-1; D may be TRBD1 (5 bases). Germline V gene lookup returns CDR1 KGHSH and CDR2 LQKENI. The CDR3 is made up of 16 amino acids. V dropped 6 bases and J dropped 4 bases, with 21 bases sitting between them. Here the CDR3 reads CASSPAPTQGGTEAFF. In DNA form, the CDR3 reads TGTGCCAGCTCTCCGGCCCCTACGCAGGGAGGCACTGAAGCTTTCTTT.

This clone occurred a few times. This rearrangement joins TRBV7-2 to TRBJ2-1, with D perhaps matching TRBD2 (6 bases). The ends were cut back, 4 bases at V and 10 bases at J, with 11 bases in the middle. From germline, CDR1 is SGHTA and CDR2 FQGNSA. This CDR3 contains 12 residues. Written as DNA, the CDR3 is TGTGCCAGCAGCTCCTCGGGGGTCGAGCAGTTCTTC. As protein: CASSSSGVEQFF.

The chain joins TRBV7-2 to TRBJ1-2; 8 bases agree with TRBD1. This CDR3 is 14 amino acids long. Per germline, CDR1 SGHTA and CDR2 FQGNSA. The V gene end was trimmed by 5 bases and the J gene end by 4 bases; junction bases not matched to a gene: 6. The CDR3 loop reads CASSTGTGPYGYTF. DNA for the CDR3: TGTGCCAGCAGCACCGGGACAGGTCCCTATGGCTACACCTTC.

This clone has only a few counts. The chain carries TRBV4-3 and TRBJ1-2; 9 bases map to TRBD1. This CDR3 is 16 amino acids long. V dropped 4 bases and J dropped 4; count of bases not matched to a gene: 10. The germline V gene has CDR1 LGHNA and CDR2 YSLEER. This CDR3 is CASSRLEGGQGYGYTF. The DNA for the CDR3 is TGCGCCAGCAGCCGTCTAGAAGGGGGACAGGGCTATGGCTACACCTTC.

This clone turned up a few times. V usage is TRBV20-1 and J usage is TRBJ1-1; D not resolved. The V end lost 6 bases, the J end lost 8 bases, and 10 bases lay between the germline ends. This CDR3 has 10 residues. The germline V gene encodes CDR1 DFQATT and CDR2 SNEGSKA (reference sequence). Here the CDR3 reads CSASRVEAFF. The CDR3 coding sequence is TGCAGTGCCTCTAGGGTAGAAGCTTTCTTT.

This clone appeared a few times. V usage is TRBV4-2 and J usage is TRBJ2-3; D uncertain. The CDR3 length is 13 residues. The germline V gene has CDR1 LGHNA and CDR2 YNFKEQ. Trimming took 0 bases from V and 5 from J, leaving 6 bases between them. The CDR3, as DNA: TGTGCCAGCAGCCAAGATGGCAGAGATACGCAGTATTTT. Protein product: CASSQDGRDTQYF.

The chain carries TRBV4-3 and TRBJ1-3; D not certain. The germline V and J ends were trimmed by 4 bases and 3 bases, with 13 bases remaining between them. The CDR3 is 15 amino acids. Germline lookup yields CDR1 LGHNA and CDR2 YSLEER. The chain's CDR3 is CASSRTSLFGNTIYF. The CDR3 DNA sequence: TGCGCCAGCAGCCGGACGAGTTTATTTGGAAACACCATATATTTT.

This clone has more than one count but fewer than ten. V is TRBV6-1 and J is TRBJ1-6; 8 nucleotides agree with TRBD1. With 5 bases clipped from V and 10 bases from J, the junction kept 7 bases outside the gene matches. Per germline, CDR1 MNHNS and CDR2 SASEGT. The CDR3 consists of 14 residues. In DNA, the CDR3 is TGTGCCAGCAGTTCTACAGGGGGGCGATCACCCCTCCACTTT. Protein sequence: CASSSTGGRSPLHF.

This clone was observed at least ten times. The junction does not match germline at one end; this may be a read error. This chain joins TRBV28 and TRBJ1-1; 8 bases agree with TRBD1. The CDR3 spans 12 residues. The germline V gene has CDR1 MDHEN and CDR2 SYDVKM. The CDR3 reads CASRTGQGTSLF. For the CDR3, the DNA is TGTGCCAGCAGAACAGGACAGGGAACATCCCTCTTT.

V gene TRBV7-9 combines with J gene TRBJ2-4, with 9 bases lining up with TRBD1. The CDR3 has 14 amino acids. From germline, CDR1 is SEHNR and CDR2 FQNEAQ (reference sequence). The J segment lost 8 bases and the V segment lost 3 bases, leaving 5 bases of the junction unmatched. The CDR3 loop reads CASSFPDRGYIQYF. DNA for the CDR3: TGTGCCAGCAGCTTTCCGGACAGGGGTTACATTCAGTACTTC.

There are a few counts of this clone. The chain joins TRBV6-6 to TRBJ2-7; 9 bases line up with TRBD1. Unmatched junction bases numbered 9, after V lost 4 bases and J lost 2 bases. This CDR3 contains 16 residues. Germline assignment: CDR1 MNHNY and CDR2 SVGAGI (reference sequence). CDR3 DNA: TGTGCCAGCAGTTCTCATGGGACAGGGCAACCCTACGAGCAGTACGTC. Protein sequence: CASSSHGTGQPYEQYV.